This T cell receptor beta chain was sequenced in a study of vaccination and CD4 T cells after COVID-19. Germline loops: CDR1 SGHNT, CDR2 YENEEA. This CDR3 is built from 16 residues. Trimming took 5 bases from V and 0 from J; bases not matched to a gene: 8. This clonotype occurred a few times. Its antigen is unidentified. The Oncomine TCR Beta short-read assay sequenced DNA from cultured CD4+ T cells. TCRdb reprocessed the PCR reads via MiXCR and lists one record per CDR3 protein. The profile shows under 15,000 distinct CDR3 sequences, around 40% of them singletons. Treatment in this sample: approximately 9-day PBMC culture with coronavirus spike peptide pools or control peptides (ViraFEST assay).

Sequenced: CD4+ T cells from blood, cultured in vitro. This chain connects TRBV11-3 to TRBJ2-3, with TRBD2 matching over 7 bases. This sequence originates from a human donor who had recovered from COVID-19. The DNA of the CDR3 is TGTGCCAGCAGCCGAAAACCTAGCGGAAGCACAGATACGCAGTATTTT. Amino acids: CASSRKPSGSTDTQYF.